This T cell receptor beta chain was obtained from a study of blood T cell repertoires in COVID-19. Repertoires were generated with immunoSEQ multiplex PCR, while TCRdb's copy carries only in-frame clones and drops some. The sample holds around 57,000 clones; just over 85% are singletons and the top ten take roughly 18%. The origin of this receptor is a woman aged 80 or older with active COVID-19. Material: peripheral blood.

The CDR3 DNA follows: TGTGCCAGCAGGCCCGACAGGGGCTCTGGAAACACCATATATTTT. Protein: CASRPDRGSGNTIYF. The chain employs TRBV6-5 and TRBJ1-3; 8 bases line up with TRBD1. CDR1 MNHEY and CDR2 SVGAGI come from the germline V gene. V lost 6 bases to trimming and J lost 0 bases; unmatched junction nucleotides: 4. This CDR3 region has 15 residues.